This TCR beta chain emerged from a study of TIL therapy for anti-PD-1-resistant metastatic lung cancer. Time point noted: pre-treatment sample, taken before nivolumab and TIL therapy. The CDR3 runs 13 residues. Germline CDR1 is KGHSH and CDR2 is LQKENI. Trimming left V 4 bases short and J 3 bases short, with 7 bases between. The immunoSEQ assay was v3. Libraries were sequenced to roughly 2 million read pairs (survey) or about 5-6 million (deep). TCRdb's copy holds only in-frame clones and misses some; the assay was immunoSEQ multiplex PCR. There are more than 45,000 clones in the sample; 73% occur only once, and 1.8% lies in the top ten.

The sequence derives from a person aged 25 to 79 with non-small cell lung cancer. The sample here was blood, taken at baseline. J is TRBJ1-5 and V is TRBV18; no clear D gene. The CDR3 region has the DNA TGTGCCAGCTCACTGAGCCTCAATCAGCCCCAGCATTTT. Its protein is CASSLSLNQPQHF.